This T cell receptor beta chain was retrieved from a study of blood T cell repertoires in COVID-19. Patients from Seattle were sampled longitudinally, starting during active infection. Assay: immunoSEQ multiplex PCR; the TCRdb copy retains only in-frame clones and omits some. The table lists 200,000 to 250,000 clones, 80% to 95% of them singletons. After removal of 0 bases from V and 5 bases from J, the junction contained 11 bases not matched to a gene. This CDR3 has 18 residues. Germline assignment: CDR1 SGDLS and CDR2 YYNGEE. The source of this sequence is a man in his 60s with COVID-19, enrolled during active disease. The rearrangement links TRBV9 to TRBJ2-2, with 9 nucleotides matching TRBD2. Source material: peripheral blood. The CDR3 sequence is CASSVAAPGAGGTGELFF. CDR3 bases: TGTGCCAGCAGCGTAGCAGCCCCCGGAGCGGGGGGTACCGGGGAGCTGTTTTTT.